This entry lists 7 T cell receptor beta chains sequenced from one sample in a study of blood T cell repertoires in COVID-19. The method was immunoSEQ multiplex PCR; TCRdb's version includes in-frame clones alone and lacks a portion of them. The sample yields over 100,000 clones, 84% seen once. Sequencing was performed on peripheral blood. The source of these receptors is an elderly woman with active or convalescent COVID-19.

This chain uses TRBV7-9 with TRBJ2-3; 10 bases map to TRBD2. The CDR3 consists of 15 residues. Germline CDR1 SEHNR, CDR2 FQNEAQ (reference sequence). V lost 2 bases and J lost 4; bases outside the gene matches: 3. Here the CDR3 reads CASSLLAGVPDTQYF. The CDR3 region has the DNA TGTGCCAGCAGCTTACTAGCGGGAGTCCCAGATACGCAGTATTTT.

The rearrangement joins TRBV5-4 to TRBJ2-6; TRBD1 matches 8 bases. Germline CDR1 SGHNT, CDR2 YYREEE (reference sequence). V lost 4 bases to trimming and J lost 4 bases; unmatched junction nucleotides: 7. The CDR3 consists of 16 residues. The CDR3 loop reads CASSIPDREGANVLTF. CDR3 sequence (DNA): TGTGCCAGCAGCATACCGGACAGGGAGGGGGCCAACGTCCTGACTTTC.

J is TRBJ1-1 and V is TRBV9, with 8 bases identical to TRBD1. The germline CDR1 and CDR2 sequences are SGDLS and YYNGEE. V lost 3 bases, J lost 6 bases, and 16 bases stayed unmatched. This CDR3 region has 17 residues. The CDR3 DNA reads as TGTGCCAGCAGCGGTCAGGGGGCGCGAGGCTTGGGAGCTGAAGCTTTCTTT. Translation: CASSGQGARGLGAEAFF. The whole variable domain, remainder taken from reference TRBV9 and TRBJ1-1, is DSGVTQTPKHLITATGQRVTLRCSPRSGDLSVYWYQQSLDQGLQFLIQYYNGEERAKGNILERFSAQQFPDLHSELNLSSLELGDSALYFCASSGQGARGLGAEAFFGQGTRLTVV.

The chain uses TRBV27 and TRBJ2-5; 11 bases align to TRBD2. This CDR3 is 15 amino acids long. V lost 4 bases and J lost 5; bases outside the gene matches: 6. The germline gives CDR1 MNHEY, CDR2 SMNVEV (reference sequence). The CDR3 nucleotides are TGTGCCAGCAGTTCCCCGACTAGCGGGGTGGAGACCCAGTACTTC. Translating gives CASSSPTSGVETQYF.

V is TRBV5-4 and J is TRBJ2-2; 7 nucleotides line up with TRBD2. From germline, CDR1 is SGHNT and CDR2 YYREEE (reference sequence). The CDR3 length is 14 residues. V was clipped by 4 bases and J by 2 bases; unmatched bases: 2. The CDR3 DNA reads as TGTGCCAGCAGCGGGAGGGGAAACACCGGGGAGCTGTTTTTT. Amino acid sequence: CASSGRGNTGELFF.

The chain combines TRBV30 with TRBJ1-1; the D gene is possibly TRBD1 (5 bases). This CDR3 is built from 11 residues. The germline V and J ends were trimmed by 0 bases and 8 bases, with 7 bases remaining between them. Germline CDR1 and CDR2: GTSNPN and SVGIG (reference sequence). CDR3 sequence reads: CAWSVTGEAFF. The CDR3 nucleotides read TGTGCCTGGAGTGTTACAGGAGAAGCTTTCTTT.

V is TRBV20-1 and J is TRBJ1-5; a possible D gene is TRBD1 (5 bases). This CDR3 has 15 residues. V was cut by 3 bases and J by 6 bases, with 18 bases left in between. Germline lookup yields CDR1 DFQATT and CDR2 SNEGSKA (reference sequence). The chain's CDR3 is CSASGLALGGQPQHF. For the CDR3, the DNA is TGCAGTGCTAGTGGTTTAGCCCTGGGGGGTCAGCCCCAGCATTTT.